These 7 T cell receptor beta chains share one sample of origin, sequenced in a study of breast tumors, draining lymph nodes, adjacent tissues. TCRdb ran MiXCR on the multiplex PCR reads and lists one entry per CDR3 protein. This table holds 150,000 to 250,000 distinct CDR3 sequences, approximately 30% found once. Breast cancer patients provided tissue from their axillary draining lymph nodes. What was sequenced was axillary lymph node tissue. Receptors were obtained from a female donor with breast cancer. Some clones in this sample may be carry-over from other donors' samples.

At least ten counts were recorded for this clonotype. The chain is built from TRBV7-2 and TRBJ1-5; the match to TRBD1 covers 7 bases. The CDR3 length is 16 residues. Per the germline V gene, CDR1 is SGHTA and CDR2 is FQGNSA. The V gene end was trimmed by 5 bases and the J gene end by 7 bases; junction bases not matched to a gene: 14. The CDR3 DNA sequence: TGTGCCAGCAGCCCAGGGGGAGCCAGGTCGGGGCAGCCCCAGCATTTT. Translating it yields CASSPGGARSGQPQHF.

The chain links TRBV28 to TRBJ2-5; D ambiguous. Trimming shortened V by 4 bases and J by 5 bases, and 11 bases separated the two germline ends. The CDR3 runs 13 residues. Per the germline V gene, CDR1 is MDHEN and CDR2 is SYDVKM. The CDR3 region is CASSSGSQETQYF. DNA for the CDR3: TGTGCCAGCAGTTCGGGCTCCCAGGAGACCCAGTACTTC.

This clonotype was seen only a few times. A much larger clone lies a single base off, so this may be a read error. The V and J genes are TRBV5-1 and TRBJ2-7; TRBD2 is a possible D gene (7 bases). Trimming stripped 1 base from V and 10 bases from J, with 15 bases between. The CDR3 has 13 residues. CDR1 and CDR2 (germline): SGHRS, YFSETQ. The DNA for the CDR3 is TGCGCCAGCAGCTTGACCCCGGGGGGCGACCAGTACTTC. Amino acid sequence: CASSLTPGGDQYF.

This clonotype was found many times. The V and J genes are TRBV19 and TRBJ1-2; the D gene is possibly TRBD1 (5 bases). Germline V gives CDR1 LNHDA, CDR2 SQIVND (reference sequence). The CDR3 is 12 residues long. With 5 bases removed from V and 4 bases from J, the gap between germline ends came to 8 bases. The CDR3 DNA sequence: TGTGCCAGTAGTCCCCAGGGCTATGGCTACACCTTC. Translating it yields CASSPQGYGYTF.

The sample holds many counts of this clonotype. This rearrangement joins TRBV4-3 to TRBJ2-1, with a possible D match to TRBD2 (5 bases). The CDR3 is 16 amino acids. The germline V gene has CDR1 LGHNA and CDR2 YSLEER. The V gene lost 1 base and the J gene lost 0 bases, with 10 bases spanning the gap. CDR3 coding DNA: TGCGCCAGCAGCCAAGGAACTAGGAGCTCCTACAATGAGCAGTTCTTC. Its protein product is CASSQGTRSSYNEQFF.

This clonotype was detected ten times or more. Possible read error: a much larger clone is one base away. The J gene is TRBJ2-7, the V gene TRBV7-6; tentatively, D is TRBD1 (5 bases). The CDR3 is 11 amino acids. Germline CDR1 SGHVS, CDR2 FNYEAQ. CDR3 amino acids: CASGAGNEQCF. The DNA of the CDR3 is TGTGCCAGCGGGGCAGGGAACGAGCAGTGCTTC.

This clonotype came up many times. The chain uses TRBV20-1 and TRBJ2-1, with 8 nucleotides matching TRBD2. The germline CDR1 and CDR2 sequences are DFQATT and SNEGSKA (reference sequence). With V trimmed by 3 bases and J by 6 bases, 10 bases remained unmatched. The CDR3 length is 15 residues. The chain's CDR3 is CSARGLEFPLNEQFF. CDR3 nucleotides: TGCAGTGCTAGGGGACTAGAATTTCCCCTCAATGAGCAGTTCTTC.